This T cell receptor beta chain came from a study of blood T cell repertoires in COVID-19. For the study at large: From T cells, B-cell-depleted T cells, or PBMCs came the material, which was cDNA or gDNA.

Germline CDR1 and CDR2: LGHNA and YSLEER. Germline trimming cut 0 bases from V and 9 bases from J; bases unmatched to any gene: 7. The CDR3 spans 15 residues. Per the study methods: Estimation of nucleated cell counts was performed using reference gene primer amplification. Profiled with immunoSEQ multiplex PCR; TCRdb holds only in-frame clones, not every one. V and J calls and clone size follow that table, whereas D and trimming were derived from the DNA. The table shows over 250,000 clones, with 88% occurring only once. The chain links TRBV4-3 to TRBJ2-1; 8 bases line up with TRBD2. The sample comprised peripheral blood. The TCR sequence derives from a young woman with acute or convalescent COVID-19. This CDR3 is CASSQEGTRAGEQFF. As DNA, the CDR3 is TGCGCCAGCAGCCAAGAAGGGACTAGGGCCGGTGAGCAGTTCTTC.